This T cell receptor beta chain was captured in a study of shared clonotypes between healthy human individuals. Libraries were prepared by immunoSEQ multiplex PCR; TCRdb keeps only in-frame clonotypes and omits some of them. The table includes 950,000 to 1,100,000 clones, roughly 70% detected once. Worth noting for this clone: The antigen is unknown.

Study findings and constraints: In the sorted subsets, rarefaction showed sequencing was incomplete despite large depth.

This CDR3 has 16 amino acids. The J segment lost 4 bases and the V segment lost 0 bases, leaving 6 bases of the junction unmatched. Germline V CDR1 and CDR2: SGHAT, FQNNGV. All the donors were Caucasian adults who lived in Nashville, Tennessee. This chain connects TRBV11-2 to TRBJ1-1, with TRBD1 identical over 9 bases. This clonotype originated in a young man in good health. Sequences were obtained from memory CD4+ T cells sorted from blood. Subset: CD45RA-negative fraction. In DNA, the CDR3 is TGTGCCAGCAGCTTAGATCGGAGACAGGGGGTCACTGAAGCTTTCTTT. The encoded protein is CASSLDRRQGVTEAFF.